This T cell receptor beta chain was captured in a study of T-cell memory formation after mild COVID-19. General study findings and limits: Memory sampled before infection contained some responding clones, suggesting cross-reactive memory joined. The study found balanced CD4/CD8 in clones contracting day 15 to 85 and a CD4+ lean in later expanders. CD4+ contracting clones were mainly CM and EM; CD8+ ones, EMRA.

The CDR3 spans 13 residues. V dropped 4 bases and J dropped 6 bases, with 11 bases sitting between them. Germline CDR1 and CDR2: MNHEY and SMNVEV (reference sequence). Of note for this clonotype: Antigen specificity is unknown.

TCRdb ran MiXCR on the 5' RACE reads and lists one entry per CDR3 protein. Here the sample spans about half a million distinct CDR3 sequences, around a sixth being singletons. This chain links TRBV27 with TRBJ2-3; D may match TRBD1 or TRBD2 (5 bases each). The sample comprised PBMCs or a T cell subset sorted from them (not recorded which). This TCR came from an adult woman who had mild COVID-19 (a few samples of this study predate the infection). Cell type and time point are not known. The CDR3 loop reads CASSYRGGDTQYF. The CDR3 coding sequence is TGTGCCAGCAGTTATCGGGGCGGGGATACGCAGTATTTT.